This T cell receptor beta chain was observed in a study of memory CD4+ T cells and cytomegalovirus serostatus. Study at large: Healthy Belgian adult donors included under ten CMV-positive and 24 CMV-negative people. Study-wide points: CD4+ memory repertoires contained about 40% of the roughly 160 reported CMV TCRbeta sequences. Suggested: most of the CMV-linked TCR signature lies in CD4+ memory cells.

Data came from immunoSEQ multiplex PCR; TCRdb stores just in-frame clones and leaves some out. The sample includes about 58,000 clones, about four fifths seen only once; the top ten take approximately 0.5%. Of note for this clone: As yet, its antigen is unknown.

The sort gate was single viable CD3+CD4+CD8-CD45RO+ cells for memory CD4+ T cells. This TCR derives from an adult in good health and CMV-seronegative. Some clones in this sample may be carry-over from other donors' samples. Material: memory CD4+ T cells from blood.

For the CDR3, the DNA is TGCAGCGTGGAACAGGGAATCGCCAACTATGGCTACACCTTC. It encodes CSVEQGIANYGYTF. The rearrangement joins TRBV29-1 to TRBJ1-2; tentatively, D is TRBD1 (6 bases). CDR3 size: 14 residues. V shed 6 bases and J shed 2 bases, with 16 bases lying between them. Germline CDR1 and CDR2: SQVTM and ANQGSEA.